This T cell receptor (beta chain) comes out of a study of T cell responses to AZD1222 COVID-19 vaccine. Remarks on this clone: What it binds is unknown.

Produced via immunoSEQ multiplex PCR; TCRdb's table is partial and in-frame only. Of 90,000 to 150,000 clones listed, about 90% are singletons. Germline CDR1 is SGHVS and CDR2 is FQNEAQ. CDR3 length equals 13 residues. The V end lost 4 bases, the J end lost 6 bases, and 9 bases lay between the germline ends. Study-wide findings and caveats: A mostly white British donor set with more females was recruited, and clonal diversity was possibly underestimated. Following two doses of AZD1222, Spike-specific TCR breadth and depth rose.

This chain connects TRBV7-8 to TRBJ2-2; D gene ambiguous. The clonotype comes from an adult in good health. Sequenced here: peripheral blood, sampled on day 0 of AZD1222 vaccination. CDR3 bases: TGTGCCAGCAGCTGGAGTGGGGCCGGGGAGCTGTTTTTT. It encodes CASSWSGAGELFF.